These 16 T cell receptor beta chains were sequenced from one sample in a study of T-cell memory formation after mild COVID-19. TCRdb independently ran MiXCR on the 5' RACE reads; one entry per CDR3 protein. The table has about 55,000 distinct CDR3 sequences, about a quarter seen once. The sequenced sample consisted of PBMCs or a T cell subset sorted from them (not recorded which). These receptors were taken from a man aged 18 to 30 who had mild COVID-19 (a few samples of this study predate the infection). Cell type and time point are not known.

This clonotype was recorded once. The V call is TRBV6-6, the J call TRBJ1-2; TRBD1 matches at 10 bases. The V segment lost 6 bases and the J segment 5 bases; nucleotides outside the gene matches: 9. Germline V gives CDR1 MNHNY, CDR2 SVGAGI (reference sequence). The CDR3 length is 15 residues. Here the CDR3 DNA reads TGTGCCAGCAGACCCGGGACAGGGGTCTATTATGGCTACACCTTC. Its translation: CASRPGTGVYYGYTF.

This clonotype showed up just a few times. The CDR3 DNA reads TGTGCCATCAGTACGGGACAGGGGGACACAGATACGCAGTATTTT. Protein sequence: CAISTGQGDTDTQYF. The rearrangement joins TRBV10-3 to TRBJ2-3; 11 positions agree with TRBD1. Germline values: CDR1 ENHRY, CDR2 SYGVKD. The CDR3 covers 15 residues. After removal of 5 bases from V and 2 bases from J, the junction contained 3 bases not matched to a gene.

This clonotype was recorded at least ten times. The chain has TRBV27 and TRBJ2-7, with D perhaps TRBD2 (6 bases). The V gene lost 6 bases and the J gene lost 0 bases, with 15 bases spanning the gap. This CDR3 is built from 15 residues. The germline V gene encodes CDR1 MNHEY and CDR2 SMNVEV (reference sequence). The DNA for the CDR3 is TGTGCCAGCAGCCGGGGACTCCTAAGCTCCTACGAGCAGTACTTC. Translation: CASSRGLLSSYEQYF.

This clonotype was detected only a few times. Germline is not matched at one junction end, which may reflect a read error. J is TRBJ1-1 and V is TRBV7-2, with D uncertain. This CDR3 is 16 amino acids long. The germline V gene encodes CDR1 SGHTA and CDR2 FQGNSA. CDR3: CASRLATVSKVGEAFF. CDR3 bases: TGTGCCAGCAGGTTAGCAACAGTATCGAAAGTGGGTGAAGCTTTCTTT. Together with reference TRBV7-2 and TRBJ1-1, the CDR3 gives the full variable domain: GAGVSQSPSNKVTEKGKDVELRCDPISGHTALYWYRQSLGQGLEFLIYFQGNSAPDKSGLPSDRFSAERTGGSVSTLTIQRTQQEDSAVYLCASRLATVSKVGEAFFGQGTRLTVV.

This clonotype was counted a few times. This chain uses TRBV10-3 with TRBJ2-3, with a weak D call TRBD2 (7 bases). The germline CDR1 and CDR2 sequences are ENHRY and SYGVKD. Trimming shortened V by 7 bases and J by 0 bases, and 20 bases separated the two germline ends. This CDR3 region has 17 residues. For the CDR3, the DNA is TGTGCCATCAAAGAAAGGGTCGGGGGGCCCAGCACAGATACGCAGTATTTT. Encoded protein: CAIKERVGGPSTDTQYF.

The chain combines TRBV7-6 with TRBJ2-2; perhaps TRBD1 as D (6 bases). This CDR3 region has 17 residues. Germline CDR1 SGHVS, CDR2 FNYEAQ. V lost 5 bases to trimming and J lost 0 bases, with 16 bases between them. CDR3 sequence reads: CASSLPRAGANTGELFF. Here the CDR3 DNA reads TGTGCCAGCAGCCTCCCCAGGGCAGGGGCGAACACCGGGGAGCTGTTTTTT.

The chain joins TRBV6-2 or TRBV6-3 to TRBJ2-3; possibly TRBD1 for D (5 bases). The CDR3 contains 19 residues. Germline lookup yields CDR1 MNHEY and CDR2 SVGEGT. V gave up 4 bases and J gave up 3 bases, with 26 bases separating them. The CDR3 loop reads CASSSEPRGLGAETDTQYF. The CDR3 bases are TGTGCCAGCAGTTCCGAACCTAGGGGCCTTGGTGCGGAGACAGATACGCAGTATTTT.

This clonotype was recorded a few times. The V gene is TRBV15, the J gene TRBJ1-6, with a tentative D call TRBD1 (5 bases). Trimming took off 11 bases at V and 5 bases at J, with 13 bases between the two ends. There are 13 residues in the CDR3. Germline-derived CDR1 and CDR2 are LNHNV and YYDKDF (reference sequence). The CDR3 DNA is TGTGCCGCCGGGGACGGAAATAATTCACCCCTCCACTTT. This gives the protein CAAGDGNNSPLHF.

The chain combines TRBV6-5 with TRBJ2-7; 8 bases match TRBD1. After removal of 0 bases from V and 3 bases from J, the junction contained 1 base not matched to a gene. CDR1 MNHEY and CDR2 SVGAGI come from the germline V gene. The CDR3 spans 14 residues. CDR3 coding DNA: TGTGCCAGCAGTTACTCGGACAGGGACTACGAGCAGTACTTC. Its translation is CASSYSDRDYEQYF.

The table lists this clonotype with many counts. The rearrangement uses TRBV6-2 or TRBV6-3 and TRBJ2-3; perhaps TRBD1 as D (6 bases). CDR1 and CDR2 from the germline V gene are MNHEY and SVGEGT. Trimming left V 7 bases short and J 2 bases short, with 10 bases between. This CDR3 contains 13 residues. In DNA, the CDR3 is TGTGCCAGCACCCGGACAGACACAGATACGCAGTATTTT. Encoded protein: CASTRTDTDTQYF.

V usage is TRBV6-2 or TRBV6-3 and J usage is TRBJ2-1, with 13 positions matching TRBD2. Germline CDR1 is MNHEY and CDR2 is SVGEGT. CDR3 size: 15 residues. The trim removed 4 bases at V and 3 bases at J, leaving 0 bases unmatched. CDR3 nucleotides: TGTGCCAGCAGTTGGACTAGCGGGGGCTACAATGAGCAGTTCTTC. Translation: CASSWTSGGYNEQFF.

This clonotype was seen a few times. The chain couples TRBV6-2 or TRBV6-3 to TRBJ2-7; 8 bases fit TRBD2. The CDR3 totals 18 residues. V lost 0 bases, J lost 0 bases, and 10 bases stayed unmatched. CDR1 and CDR2 from the germline V gene are MNHEY and SVGEGT. CDR3 in DNA: TGTGCCAGCAGTTACTCGTCGTGGGGTAGCGGGGACTCCTACGAGCAGTACTTC. This sequence encodes CASSYSSWGSGDSYEQYF.

The V and J genes are TRBV4-3 and TRBJ1-2; D is undetermined. CDR1 is LGHNA and CDR2 is YSLEER in the germline V gene. The CDR3 loop spans 15 amino acids. V lost 1 base to trimming and J lost 2 bases, with 11 bases between them. The CDR3 region has the DNA TGCGCCAGCAGCCAAGGGACCTCTCTAAACTATGGCTACACCTTC. This sequence encodes CASSQGTSLNYGYTF.

This rearrangement joins TRBV5-5 to TRBJ2-7; possible D gene TRBD1, 5 bases. This CDR3 comprises 13 residues. Germline lookup yields CDR1 SGHKS and CDR2 YYEKEE (reference sequence). The V end was cut by 4 bases, the J end by 5 bases, with 13 bases between. The CDR3 here is CASSPGLRDEQYV. In DNA, the CDR3 is TGTGCCAGCAGCCCCGGGCTCAGGGACGAGCAGTACGTC.

This sequence joins TRBV7-9 and TRBJ2-3; D is undetermined. CDR1 SEHNR and CDR2 FQNEAQ come from the germline V gene (reference sequence). V was shortened by 5 bases and J by 1 base, with 16 bases between the two germline ends. The CDR3 spans 16 residues. The CDR3 loop reads CASSRAGWDGTDTQYF. CDR3 nucleotides: TGTGCCAGCAGCCGGGCCGGTTGGGATGGCACAGATACGCAGTATTTT.

The V call is TRBV6-6, the J call TRBJ2-5; D might be TRBD2 (5 bases). Germline values: CDR1 MNHNY, CDR2 SVGAGI (reference sequence). The CDR3 contains 14 residues. The V gene lost 0 bases and the J gene lost 2 bases, with 7 bases spanning the gap. The CDR3 sequence is CASSYSRAQETQYF. The CDR3 nucleotides read TGTGCCAGCAGTTACTCGAGGGCTCAAGAGACCCAGTACTTC.